These T cell receptor beta chains were read from a single sample in a study of blood T cell repertoires in COVID-19. The data were produced by immunoSEQ multiplex PCR, yet TCRdb's version contains in-frame clones alone and is incomplete. The sample includes tens of thousands of clones, roughly 84% of them seen just once. The sequenced sample was peripheral blood. These TCRs come from a man aged 30 to 39 with COVID-19, enrolled during active disease. CDR3s include the opening cysteine and the closing phenylalanine or tryptophan. A D gene is named only where the DNA matches it firmly. Part of the rows lack a size; the others show once, few, many or a class for expanded clones.

TRBV28	TRBJ1-5	NA	NA	12	CASRTANQPQHF	TGTGCCAGTCGGACAGCAAATCAGCCCCAGCATTTT
TRBV27	TRBJ2-5	NA	NA	16	CASSPRSTRPQETQYF	TGTGCCAGCAGTCCCCGCTCCACTAGGCCACAAGAGACCCAGTACTTC
TRBV12-2	TRBJ2-2	NA	NA	17	CASRPVGGEVYTGELFF	TGTGCAAGTCGCCCCGTCGGCGGGGAGGTTTACACCGGGGAGCTGTTTTTT
TRBV28	TRBJ2-1	NA	NA	16	CASSERARQIYNEQFF	TGTGCCAGCAGTGAGAGGGCTAGACAAATCTACAATGAGCAGTTCTTC
TRBV15	TRBJ2-7	NA	NA	17	CATSRDSGESHTYEQYF	TGTGCCACCAGCAGAGATTCTGGGGAGTCCCATACCTACGAGCAGTACTTC
TRBV6-5	TRBJ2-7	once	NA	14	CASSYLGLGYEQYF	TGTGCCAGCAGTTACCTAGGCTTAGGATACGAGCAGTACTTC
TRBV5-1	TRBJ2-1	NA	NA	16	CASIGSTPGRYNEQFF	TGCGCCAGCATCGGCTCAACTCCAGGGCGCTACAATGAGCAGTTCTTC
TRBV7-3	TRBJ2-3	NA	NA	15	CASSLTRDRGDTQYF	TGTGCCAGCAGCTTAACCCGGGATCGGGGAGATACGCAGTATTTT
TRBV2	TRBJ2-1	NA	NA	14	CASNDGRGYNEQFF	TGTGCCAGCAATGACGGGAGAGGCTACAATGAGCAGTTCTTC
TRBV27	TRBJ1-1	few	NA	14	CASSRSGTHTEAFF	TGTGCCAGCAGTCGCTCCGGGACTCACACTGAAGCTTTCTTT
TRBV6-4	TRBJ1-5	NA	NA	14	CASSADSSNQPQHF	TGTGCCAGCAGTGCCGACAGTAGCAATCAGCCCCAGCATTTT
TRBV11-2	TRBJ2-7	NA	NA	14	CASNQGVGPYEQYF	TGTGCCAGCAACCAGGGTGTGGGGCCTTACGAGCAGTACTTC
TRBV6-5	TRBJ1-4	NA	NA	13	CASTGSINEKLFF	TGTGCCAGCACGGGGTCTATTAATGAAAAACTGTTTTTT
TRBV30	TRBJ1-5	once	TRBD1	14	CAWSRDRGGQPQHF	TGTGCCTGGAGCCGGGACAGGGGGGGTCAGCCCCAGCATTTT
TRBV6-2/TRBV6-3	TRBJ2-1	NA	NA	12	CASSYPLREQFF	TGTGCCAGCAGTTACCCTCTACGGGAGCAGTTCTTC
TRBV27	TRBJ2-3	once	NA	16	CASSSLFRQATDTQYF	TGTGCCAGCAGTTCCCTTTTTCGACAAGCCACAGATACGCAGTATTTT
TRBV5-1	TRBJ2-1	NA	TRBD1	15	CASSPGQGGYNEQFF	TGCGCCAGCAGCCCGGGACAGGGGGGCTACAATGAGCAGTTCTTC
TRBV4-3	TRBJ1-2	NA	TRBD1	15	CASSQYVTGDYGYTF	TGCGCCAGCAGCCAATATGTGACAGGGGACTATGGCTACACCTTC
TRBV5-1	TRBJ1-2	once	NA	15	CASSLDGGRNYGYTF	TGCGCCAGCAGCTTGGACGGGGGGCGAAACTATGGCTACACCTTC
TRBV28	TRBJ1-1	NA	TRBD1	15	CASRDRGPGNTEAFF	TGTGCCAGCAGAGACAGGGGTCCTGGGAACACTGAAGCTTTCTTT
TRBV18	TRBJ2-7	NA	NA	14	CASSRDIEGYEQYF	TGTGCCAGCTCACGGGACATCGAGGGGTACGAGCAGTACTTC
TRBV7-9	TRBJ2-7	few	NA	16	CASSLGGGGGSYEQYF	TGTGCCAGCAGCTTAGGTGGAGGTGGGGGGTCCTACGAGCAGTACTTC
TRBV6-5	TRBJ2-2	NA	NA	14	CASALTGNTGELFF	TGTGCCAGCGCTCTAACCGGGAACACCGGGGAGCTGTTTTTT
TRBV6-4	TRBJ1-2	NA	NA	14	CASSEIAGAYGYTF	TGTGCCAGCAGTGAGATAGCAGGGGCCTATGGCTACACCTTC
TRBV7-8	TRBJ2-7	once	TRBD2	15	CASSPAPSGRDEQYF	TGTGCCAGCAGCCCGGCTCCTAGCGGGAGGGACGAGCAGTACTTC
TRBV28	TRBJ2-1	once	TRBD1	15	CASRYGQGAVNEQFF	TGTGCCAGCCGATACGGACAGGGGGCAGTCAATGAGCAGTTCTTC
TRBV15	TRBJ2-1	NA	TRBD2	15	CATSKGGSLYNEQFF	TGTGCCACCAGCAAGGGCGGGAGCCTCTACAATGAGCAGTTCTTC
TRBV28	TRBJ2-5	once	TRBD2	15	CASIEWGTSKETQYF	TGTGCCAGCATCGAATGGGGGACTAGCAAAGAGACCCAGTACTTC
TRBV4-1	TRBJ2-7	NA	TRBD1	18	CASSQGTGRLDLSYEQYF	TGCGCCAGCAGCCAAGGGACAGGGAGGCTAGATCTGTCCTACGAGCAGTACTTC
TRBV6-2/TRBV6-3	TRBJ2-3	NA	TRBD2	15	CASSYGTRETDTQYF	TGTGCCAGCAGTTACGGGACTAGGGAGACAGATACGCAGTATTTT
TRBV21-1	TRBJ1-5	NA	NA	19	CASSKVADRETDSNQPQHF	TGTGCCAGCAGCAAAGTGGCGGACAGGGAGACTGATAGCAATCAGCCCCAGCATTTT
TRBV7-3	TRBJ1-5	NA	NA	17	CASSPTATGFGNQPQHF	TGTGCCAGCAGCCCTACTGCCACAGGGTTCGGCAATCAGCCCCAGCATTTT
TRBV10-3	TRBJ1-1	NA	TRBD1	14	CAIQPDRDTTEAFF	TGTGCCATCCAGCCGGACAGGGATACCACTGAAGCTTTCTTT
TRBV6-6	TRBJ2-3	NA	NA	12	CASYGGTDTQYF	TGTGCCAGCTACGGGGGCACAGATACGCAGTATTTT
TRBV28	TRBJ2-2	NA	TRBD2	18	CASSLSLGTSGSAGELFF	TGTGCCAGCAGTTTATCGTTGGGGACTAGCGGGAGTGCCGGGGAGCTGTTTTTT
TRBV7-3	TRBJ2-1	few	NA	15	CASSLMFAGTNEQFF	TGTGCCAGCAGCTTAATGTTCGCGGGAACGAATGAGCAGTTCTTC
TRBV5-6	TRBJ1-3	NA	NA	16	CASSYPDWVSGNTIYF	TGTGCCAGCAGCTACCCCGACTGGGTCTCTGGAAACACCATATATTTT
TRBV27	TRBJ2-1	NA	TRBD2	17	CASKSGTSGASYNEQFF	TGTGCCAGCAAATCCGGGACTAGCGGAGCCTCCTACAATGAGCAGTTCTTC
TRBV7-2	TRBJ1-1	NA	TRBD1	14	CASTQQGARTEAFF	TGTGCCAGCACCCAACAGGGGGCGCGGACTGAAGCTTTCTTT
TRBV14	TRBJ2-3	NA	NA	14	CASSQGMRGDTQYF	TGTGCCAGCAGCCAAGGAATGAGAGGAGATACGCAGTATTTT
TRBV6-2/TRBV6-3	TRBJ1-1	NA	TRBD1	17	CASSYSTGQGALTEAFF	TGTGCCAGCAGTTACAGCACCGGACAGGGGGCCCTCACTGAAGCTTTCTTT
TRBV4-3	TRBJ2-3	NA	TRBD1	17	CASRSQKDRAMADTQYF	TGCGCCAGCAGAAGTCAAAAAGACAGGGCGATGGCAGATACGCAGTATTTT
TRBV20-1	TRBJ2-7	NA	TRBD2	16	CSASGTSGRTTYEQYF	TGCAGTGCTAGTGGGACTAGCGGGAGAACTACCTACGAGCAGTACTTC
TRBV14	TRBJ1-6	NA	NA	13	CASSQSVNSPLHF	TGTGCCAGCAGCCAATCGGTGAATTCACCCCTCCACTTT
TRBV5-1	TRBJ2-7	NA	TRBD1	16	CASSLDGRQGAYEQYF	TGCGCCAGCAGCTTGGACGGAAGACAGGGAGCCTACGAGCAGTACTTC
TRBV14	TRBJ1-2	NA	TRBD1	14	CASGQGQGFSGYTF	TGTGCCAGCGGACAGGGACAGGGGTTTTCTGGCTACACCTTC
TRBV27	TRBJ1-2	NA	NA	15	CASSLRGALGYGYTF	TGTGCCAGCAGTTTACGCGGGGCCCTGGGCTATGGCTACACCTTC
TRBV28	TRBJ1-3	NA	NA	13	CASFPGRQNTIYF	TGTGCCAGCTTCCCAGGGAGGCAAAACACCATATATTTT
TRBV2	TRBJ1-1	NA	TRBD1	14	CASTSGGLNTEAFF	TGTGCCAGCACTTCAGGGGGCTTGAACACTGAAGCTTTCTTT
TRBV15	TRBJ2-3	NA	NA	15	CATSRERGVPDTQYF	TGTGCCACCAGCAGAGAACGCGGAGTCCCAGATACGCAGTATTTT
TRBV3-1/TRBV3-2	TRBJ1-1	NA	TRBD1	16	CASSLRRTGADTEAFF	TGTGCCAGCAGCTTGCGGAGAACAGGGGCGGACACTGAAGCTTTCTTT
TRBV13	TRBJ1-6	NA	TRBD1	18	CASSLGEPLTGRNSPLHF	TGTGCCAGCAGCTTAGGGGAACCCTTGACAGGGCGGAATTCACCCCTCCACTTT
TRBV11-2	TRBJ1-2	NA	NA	13	CASSAGLQLGYTF	TGTGCCAGCAGCGCCGGACTACAATTAGGCTACACCTTC
TRBV7-8	TRBJ2-7	NA	TRBD1	14	CASSRDRVSYEQYF	TGTGCCAGCAGCCGAGACAGGGTTTCGTACGAGCAGTACTTC
TRBV6-5	TRBJ1-3	NA	NA	13	CASRTRAGNTIYF	TGTGCCAGCAGGACGAGGGCTGGAAACACCATATATTTT
TRBV28	TRBJ1-5	NA	TRBD1	14	CASSLSGQLQPQHF	TGTGCCAGCAGTTTATCGGGACAGTTACAGCCCCAGCATTTT